The clone carrying this T cell receptor (beta chain) has more than one count but fewer than ten. CDR3 length equals 12 residues. V was shortened by 4 bases and J by 9 bases, with 8 bases between the two germline ends. Germline V gives CDR1 SGHNT, CDR2 YYREEE (reference sequence). The sample originates from a study of sequential checkpoint blockade in melanoma. Produced via immunoSEQ multiplex PCR; TCRdb's table is partial and in-frame only. The data contain tens of thousands of clones, nearly 70% of them singletons. As for treatment: randomized to nivolumab then ipilimumab (arm A) or the reverse (arm B). PBMC sorting kept live CD3+CD8+ cells without CD19 or CD56.

The sample here was CD8+ T cells sorted from blood (inferred from file names), taken from a patient given nivolumab and ipilimumab in sequence. The chain joins TRBV5-4 to TRBJ1-6; D might be TRBD1 (6 bases). The TCR was taken from a human donor with melanoma. The CDR3, as DNA: TGTGCCAGCAGCCCCAGGGGTTCACCCCTCCACTTT. Protein product: CASSPRGSPLHF. The full variable domain, completed using reference TRBV5-4 and TRBJ1-6, is ETGVTQSPTHLIKTRGQQVTLRCSSQSGHNTVSWYQQALGQGPQFIFQYYREEENGRGNFPPRFSGLQFPNYSSELNVNALELDDSALYLCASSPRGSPLHFGNGTRLTVT.